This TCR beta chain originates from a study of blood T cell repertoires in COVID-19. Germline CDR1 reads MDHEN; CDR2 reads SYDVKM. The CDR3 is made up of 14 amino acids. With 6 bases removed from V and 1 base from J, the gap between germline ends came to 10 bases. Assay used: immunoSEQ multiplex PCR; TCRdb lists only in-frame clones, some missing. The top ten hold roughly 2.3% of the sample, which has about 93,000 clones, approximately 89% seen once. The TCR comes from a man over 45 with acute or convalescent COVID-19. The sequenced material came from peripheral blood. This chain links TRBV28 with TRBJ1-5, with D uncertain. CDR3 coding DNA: TGTGCCAGCAGCCAACAGTTAAGCAATCAGCCCCAGCATTTT. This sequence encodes CASSQQLSNQPQHF.